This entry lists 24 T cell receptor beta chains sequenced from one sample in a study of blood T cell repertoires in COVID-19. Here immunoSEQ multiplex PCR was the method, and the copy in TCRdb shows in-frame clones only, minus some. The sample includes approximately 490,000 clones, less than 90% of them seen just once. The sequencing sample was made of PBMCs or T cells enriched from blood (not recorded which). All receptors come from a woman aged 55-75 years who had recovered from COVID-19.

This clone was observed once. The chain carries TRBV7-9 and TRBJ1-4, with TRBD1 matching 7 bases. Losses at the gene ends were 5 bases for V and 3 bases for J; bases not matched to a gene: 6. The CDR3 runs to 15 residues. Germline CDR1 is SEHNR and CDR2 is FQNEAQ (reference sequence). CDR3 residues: CASSPHGTANEKLFF. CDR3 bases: TGTGCCAGCAGCCCCCACGGGACAGCTAATGAAAAACTGTTTTTT.

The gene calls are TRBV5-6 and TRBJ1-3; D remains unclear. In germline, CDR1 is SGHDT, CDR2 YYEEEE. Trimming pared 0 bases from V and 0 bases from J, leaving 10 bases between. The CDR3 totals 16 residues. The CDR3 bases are TGTGCCAGCAGCTTGGACAGCTACCCCTCTGGAAACACCATATATTTT. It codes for CASSLDSYPSGNTIYF.

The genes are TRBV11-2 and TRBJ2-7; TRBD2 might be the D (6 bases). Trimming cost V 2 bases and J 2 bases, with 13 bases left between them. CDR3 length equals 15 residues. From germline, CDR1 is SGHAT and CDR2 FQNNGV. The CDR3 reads CASSLSWGGTYEQYF. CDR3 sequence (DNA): TGTGCCAGCAGCTTATCTTGGGGAGGAACCTACGAGCAGTACTTC. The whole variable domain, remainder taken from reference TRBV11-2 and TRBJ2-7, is EAGVAQSPRYKIIEKRQSVAFWCNPISGHATLYWYQQILGQGPKLLIQFQNNGVVDDSQLPKDRFSAERLKGVDSTLKIQPAKLEDSAVYLCASSLSWGGTYEQYFGPGTRLTVT.

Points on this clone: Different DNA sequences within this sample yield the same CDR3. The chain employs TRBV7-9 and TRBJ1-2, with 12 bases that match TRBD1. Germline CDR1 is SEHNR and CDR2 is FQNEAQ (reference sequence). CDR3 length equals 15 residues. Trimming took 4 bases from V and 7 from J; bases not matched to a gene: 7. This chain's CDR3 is CASSSPGTGGTGYTF. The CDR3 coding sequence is TGTGCCAGCAGCTCCCCCGGGACAGGGGGCACTGGCTACACCTTC.

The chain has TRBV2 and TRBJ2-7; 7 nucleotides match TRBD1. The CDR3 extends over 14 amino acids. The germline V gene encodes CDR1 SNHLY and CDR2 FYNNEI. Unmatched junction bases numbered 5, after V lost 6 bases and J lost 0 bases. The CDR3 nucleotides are TGTGCCAGCAGGCCGTGGGACAGCTCCTACGAGCAGTACTTC. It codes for CASRPWDSSYEQYF. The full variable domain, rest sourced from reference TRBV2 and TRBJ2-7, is EPEVTQTPSHQVTQMGQEVILRCVPISNHLYFYWYRQILGQKVEFLVSFYNNEISEKSEIFDDQFSVERPDGSNFTLKIRSTKLEDSAMYFCASRPWDSSYEQYFGPGTRLTVT.

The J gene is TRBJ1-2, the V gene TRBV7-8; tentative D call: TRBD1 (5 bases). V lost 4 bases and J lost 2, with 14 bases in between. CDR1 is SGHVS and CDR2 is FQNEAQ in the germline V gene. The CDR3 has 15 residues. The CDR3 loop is CASSSTREGNYGYTF. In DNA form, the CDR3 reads TGTGCCAGCAGCTCCACCAGGGAGGGGAACTATGGCTACACCTTC.

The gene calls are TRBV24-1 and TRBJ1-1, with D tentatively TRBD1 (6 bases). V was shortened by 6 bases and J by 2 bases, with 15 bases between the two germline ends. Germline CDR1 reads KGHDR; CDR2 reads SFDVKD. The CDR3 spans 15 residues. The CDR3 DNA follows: TGTGCCACCAGTTCCACTGGACAGTTTAACACTGAAGCTTTCTTT. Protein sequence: CATSSTGQFNTEAFF.

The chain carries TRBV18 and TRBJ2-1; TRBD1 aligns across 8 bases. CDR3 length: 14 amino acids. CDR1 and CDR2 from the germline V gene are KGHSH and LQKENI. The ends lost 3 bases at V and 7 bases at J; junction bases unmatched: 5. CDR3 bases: TGTGCCAGCTCACCGGACAGGGAGAAGAATGAGCAGTTCTTC. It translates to CASSPDREKNEQFF.

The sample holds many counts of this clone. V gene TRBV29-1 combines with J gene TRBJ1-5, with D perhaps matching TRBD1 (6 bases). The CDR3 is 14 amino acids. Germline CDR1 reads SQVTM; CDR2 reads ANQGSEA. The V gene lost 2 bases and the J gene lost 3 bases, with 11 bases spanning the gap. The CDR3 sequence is CSVELGGLNQPQHF. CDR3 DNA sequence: TGCAGCGTTGAATTGGGGGGGCTCAATCAGCCCCAGCATTTT.

The CDR3 coding sequence is TGCGCCAGCAGTGAGGCAGGGGCTAGCAATCAGCCCCAGCATTTT. It specifies CASSEAGASNQPQHF. The rearrangement joins TRBV5-1 to TRBJ1-5, with D possibly matching TRBD1 (6 bases). The CDR3 covers 15 residues. V dropped 5 bases and J dropped 0 bases, with 12 bases sitting between them. From germline, CDR1 is SGHRS and CDR2 YFSETQ.

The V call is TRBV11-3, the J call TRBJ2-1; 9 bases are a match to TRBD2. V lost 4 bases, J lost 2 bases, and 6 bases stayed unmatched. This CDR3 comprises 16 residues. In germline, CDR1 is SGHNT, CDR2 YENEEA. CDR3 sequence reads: CASSSVSGGPYNEQFF. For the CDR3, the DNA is TGTGCCAGCAGCTCAGTAAGCGGGGGGCCCTACAATGAGCAGTTCTTC.

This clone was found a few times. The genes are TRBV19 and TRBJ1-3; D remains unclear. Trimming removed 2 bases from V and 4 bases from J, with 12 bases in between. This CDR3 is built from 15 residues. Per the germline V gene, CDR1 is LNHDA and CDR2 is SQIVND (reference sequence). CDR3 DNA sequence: TGTGCCAGTAGTATATCCCAAAGTCGGGGAAACACCATATATTTT. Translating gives CASSISQSRGNTIYF.

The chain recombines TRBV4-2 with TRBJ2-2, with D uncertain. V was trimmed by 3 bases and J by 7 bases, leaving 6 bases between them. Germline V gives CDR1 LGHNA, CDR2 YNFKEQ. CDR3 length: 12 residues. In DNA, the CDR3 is TGTGCCAGCAGCCAGTACTACGGGGAGCTGTTTTTT. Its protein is CASSQYYGELFF.

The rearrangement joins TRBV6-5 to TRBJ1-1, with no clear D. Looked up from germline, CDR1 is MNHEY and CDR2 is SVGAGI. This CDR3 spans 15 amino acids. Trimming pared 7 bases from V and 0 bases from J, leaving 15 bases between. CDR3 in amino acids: CASKAEAFMNTEAFF. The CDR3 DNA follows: TGTGCCAGCAAGGCGGAGGCCTTCATGAACACTGAAGCTTTCTTT.

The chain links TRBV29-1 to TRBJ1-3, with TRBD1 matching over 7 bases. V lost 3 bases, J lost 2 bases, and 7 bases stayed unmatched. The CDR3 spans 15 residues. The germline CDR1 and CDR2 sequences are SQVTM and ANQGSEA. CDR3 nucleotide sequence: TGCAGCGTTGATACCCCCGGGACAGCTGGAAACACCATATATTTT. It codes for CSVDTPGTAGNTIYF. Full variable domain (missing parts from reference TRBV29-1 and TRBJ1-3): SAVISQKPSRDICQRGTSLTIQCQVDSQVTMMFWYRQQPGQSLTLIATANQGSEATYESGFVIDKFPISRPNLTFSTLTVSNMSPEDSSIYLCSVDTPGTAGNTIYFGEGSWLTVV.

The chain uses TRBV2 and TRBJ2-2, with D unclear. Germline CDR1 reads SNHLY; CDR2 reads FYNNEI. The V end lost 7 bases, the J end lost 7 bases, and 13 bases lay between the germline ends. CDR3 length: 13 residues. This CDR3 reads CASTPEAIGELFF. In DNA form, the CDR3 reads TGTGCCAGCACCCCCGAGGCGATCGGGGAGCTGTTTTTT. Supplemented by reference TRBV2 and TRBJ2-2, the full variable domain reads EPEVTQTPSHQVTQMGQEVILRCVPISNHLYFYWYRQILGQKVEFLVSFYNNEISEKSEIFDDQFSVERPDGSNFTLKIRSTKLEDSAMYFCASTPEAIGELFFGEGSRLTVL.

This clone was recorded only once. As DNA, the CDR3 is TGCGCCAGCAGCCTGGGACTAGCGGGGGCCAAATTCCCGGATACGCAGTATTTT. This sequence encodes CASSLGLAGAKFPDTQYF. This chain uses TRBV5-1 with TRBJ2-3, with 14 bases aligning to TRBD2. V lost 4 bases to trimming and J lost 6 bases; unmatched junction nucleotides: 13. The CDR3 totals 18 residues. Germline CDR1 reads SGHRS; CDR2 reads YFSETQ.

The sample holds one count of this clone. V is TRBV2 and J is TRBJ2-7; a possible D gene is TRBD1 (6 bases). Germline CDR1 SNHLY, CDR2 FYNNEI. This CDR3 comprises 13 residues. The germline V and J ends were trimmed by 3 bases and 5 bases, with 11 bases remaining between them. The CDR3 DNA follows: TGTGCCAGCAGTGAGCAGGGGTTCCACGAGCAGTACTTC. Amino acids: CASSEQGFHEQYF.

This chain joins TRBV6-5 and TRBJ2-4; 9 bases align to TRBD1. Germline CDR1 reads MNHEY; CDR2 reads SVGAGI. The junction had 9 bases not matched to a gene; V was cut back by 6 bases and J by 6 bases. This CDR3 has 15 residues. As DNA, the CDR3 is TGTGCCAGCAGCAGGGTCGGGGGACAGGGAAACATTCAGTACTTC. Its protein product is CASSRVGGQGNIQYF.

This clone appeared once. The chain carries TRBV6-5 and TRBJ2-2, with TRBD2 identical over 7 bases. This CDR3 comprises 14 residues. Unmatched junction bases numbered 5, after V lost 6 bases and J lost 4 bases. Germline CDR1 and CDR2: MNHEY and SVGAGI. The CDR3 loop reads CASSWGGGTGELFF. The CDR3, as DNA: TGTGCCAGCAGCTGGGGGGGAGGCACCGGGGAGCTGTTTTTT.

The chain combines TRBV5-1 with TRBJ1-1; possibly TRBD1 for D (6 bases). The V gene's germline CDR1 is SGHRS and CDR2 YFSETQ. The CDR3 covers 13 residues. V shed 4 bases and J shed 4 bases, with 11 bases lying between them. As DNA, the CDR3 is TGCGCCAGCAGCCTCGGGGGGGCCACTGAAGCTTTCTTT. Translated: CASSLGGATEAFF.

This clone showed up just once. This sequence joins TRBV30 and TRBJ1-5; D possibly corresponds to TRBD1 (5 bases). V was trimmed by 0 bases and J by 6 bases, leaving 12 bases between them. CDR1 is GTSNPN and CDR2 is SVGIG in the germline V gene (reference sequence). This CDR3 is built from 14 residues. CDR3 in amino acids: CAWSVHGAPQPQHF. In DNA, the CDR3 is TGTGCCTGGAGTGTACATGGGGCGCCTCAGCCCCAGCATTTT.

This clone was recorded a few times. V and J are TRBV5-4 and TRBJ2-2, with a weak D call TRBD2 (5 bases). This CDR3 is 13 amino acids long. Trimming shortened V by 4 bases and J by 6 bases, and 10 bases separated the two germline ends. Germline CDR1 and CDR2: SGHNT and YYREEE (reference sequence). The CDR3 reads CASSVPGAGELFF. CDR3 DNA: TGTGCCAGCAGCGTCCCCGGGGCCGGGGAGCTGTTTTTT.

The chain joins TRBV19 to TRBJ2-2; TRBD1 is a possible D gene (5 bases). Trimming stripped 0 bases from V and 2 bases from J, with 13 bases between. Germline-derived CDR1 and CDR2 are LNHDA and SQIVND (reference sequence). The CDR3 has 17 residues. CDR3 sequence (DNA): TGTGCCAGTAGTATAGATGAGAGACAGAGCAACACCGGGGAGCTGTTTTTT. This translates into CASSIDERQSNTGELFF.